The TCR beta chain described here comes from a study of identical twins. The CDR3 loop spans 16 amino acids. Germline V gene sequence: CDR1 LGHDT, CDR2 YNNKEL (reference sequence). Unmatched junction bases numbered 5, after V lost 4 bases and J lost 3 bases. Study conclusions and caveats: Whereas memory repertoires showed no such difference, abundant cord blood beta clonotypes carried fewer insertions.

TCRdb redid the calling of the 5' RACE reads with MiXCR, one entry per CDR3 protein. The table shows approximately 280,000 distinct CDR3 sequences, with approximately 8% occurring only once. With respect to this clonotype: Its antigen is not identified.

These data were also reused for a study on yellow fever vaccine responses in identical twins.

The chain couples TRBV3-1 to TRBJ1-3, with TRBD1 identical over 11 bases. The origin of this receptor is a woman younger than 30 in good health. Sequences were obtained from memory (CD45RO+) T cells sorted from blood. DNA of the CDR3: TGTGCCAGCAGCCCTCCGGGACAGGGGGATGGAAACACCATATATTTT. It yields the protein CASSPPGQGDGNTIYF.